This entry lists 16 T cell receptor beta chains sequenced from one sample in a study of esophageal squamous cell carcinoma under preoperative chemotherapy. TCRdb itself ran the PCR reads through MiXCR, one entry per CDR3 protein. The table records 30,000 to 35,000 distinct CDR3 sequences, around 50% of them present only once. Time point meaning: after preoperative PTX-NDP chemotherapy. This specimen was taken from a patient given preoperative chemotherapy. Every receptor here comes from a human donor with esophageal squamous cell carcinoma. The donor label of this sample is uncertain.

This clonotype was picked up a small number of times. The J gene is TRBJ2-3, the V gene TRBV7-9; 9 nucleotides align to TRBD2. The germline CDR1 and CDR2 sequences are SEHNR and FQNEAQ (reference sequence). J was trimmed by 3 bases and V by 5 bases; bases with no gene match: 6. This CDR3 comprises 15 residues. The CDR3 loop reads CASSPSGGLTDTQYF. CDR3 nucleotides: TGTGCCAGCAGCCCGAGCGGGGGGCTGACAGATACGCAGTATTTT.

The V gene is TRBV6-2 or TRBV6-3, the J gene TRBJ1-2; 12 bases fit TRBD1. The J segment lost 6 bases and the V segment lost 4 bases, leaving 6 bases of the junction unmatched. Germline CDR1 reads MNHEY; CDR2 reads SVGEGT. The CDR3 spans 15 residues. The CDR3 loop reads CASSSPGQGANGYTF. The CDR3 DNA sequence: TGTGCCAGCAGTTCGCCGGGACAGGGGGCAAATGGCTACACCTTC.

This clonotype counts as medium-sized. The rearrangement uses TRBV12-3 or TRBV12-4 and TRBJ2-3; the D gene is possibly TRBD2 (6 bases). This CDR3 is 13 amino acids long. Trimming removed 8 bases from V and 2 bases from J, with 11 bases in between. For the CDR3, the DNA is TGTGCCAGCCTGTCTAGCGCCACAGATACGCAGTATTTT. This sequence encodes CASLSSATDTQYF.

This clonotype is judged medium-sized. DNA of the CDR3: TGTGCCAGCAGTACCCTAGCGGTCTCCTACAATGAGCAGTTCTTC. Encoded protein: CASSTLAVSYNEQFF. The V and J genes are TRBV7-2 and TRBJ2-1, with TRBD2 identical over 7 bases. Germline CDR1 reads SGHTA; CDR2 reads FQGNSA. Trimming took 6 bases from V and 0 from J; bases not matched to a gene: 5. The CDR3 contains 15 residues.

This chain links TRBV5-4 with TRBJ2-1; 7 bases align to TRBD2. Trimming at V came to 0 bases and at J to 0 bases, leaving 3 bases not matched to a gene. From germline, CDR1 is SGHNT and CDR2 YYREEE (reference sequence). The CDR3 contains 16 residues. CDR3 sequence reads: CASSLGGGGSYNEQFF. CDR3 coding DNA: TGTGCCAGCAGCTTGGGGGGGGGGGGCTCCTACAATGAGCAGTTCTTC. Full variable domain (rest looked up from reference TRBV5-4 and TRBJ2-1): ETGVTQSPTHLIKTRGQQVTLRCSSQSGHNTVSWYQQALGQGPQFIFQYYREEENGRGNFPPRFSGLQFPNYSSELNVNALELDDSALYLCASSLGGGGSYNEQFFGPGTRLTVL.

This clonotype was counted many times. The chain combines TRBV7-8 with TRBJ2-2; D ambiguous. V was trimmed by 4 bases and J by 3 bases, leaving 12 bases between them. The CDR3 has 15 residues. The germline V gene has CDR1 SGHVS and CDR2 FQNEAQ. CDR3 nucleotide sequence: TGTGCCAGCAGCTCCCAGTCAGCGTACACCGGGGAGCTGTTTTTT. This codes for CASSSQSAYTGELFF.

About this clonotype: No conserved phenylalanine or tryptophan is present at the end of the CDR3, so a read error is the likely explanation. It is unclear where the CDR3 begins or ends on the DNA, so no DNA is shown, and the CDR3 is as TCRdb lists it. The rearrangement links TRBV7-2 to TRBJ2-5; the DNA was not compared with TRBD1, the D call given in the table. Germline CDR1 reads SGHTA; CDR2 reads FQGNSA. The CDR3 region is 18 residues in length, termini included. The CDR3 region is CASSLGGLGTGHIETQLL.

A word on this clonotype: An end of the junction differs from the germline gene, which may be a read error. CDR3 DNA sequence: TGTGCCAGCAGTTTAGCGTCCCTTAGCGGGGGGGCGAACACAGATGCGCAGTTTTTT. Protein sequence: CASSLASLSGGANTDAQFF. The chain has TRBV12-3 or TRBV12-4 and TRBJ2-3, with 11 bases aligning to TRBD2. The CDR3 is 19 amino acids.

About this clonotype: Relative to the germline gene, one junction end is altered; a read error may explain this. The V gene is TRBV7-9, the J gene TRBJ2-3; TRBD2 might be the D (7 bases). CDR1 and CDR2 from the germline V gene are SEHNR and FQNEAQ (reference sequence). The CDR3 spans 15 residues. CDR3 nucleotides: TGTGGCAGCAGCTCGGGGTCGGGGGGCAAAGATACGCAGTATTTC. It specifies CGSSSGSGGKDTQYF.

CDR3 in DNA: TGTGCCAGCGGGGGCAACGGGGGGGACGGGGCAGAGACGCAGTACTTC. The encoded protein is CASGGNGGDGAETQYF. V is TRBV6-1 and J is TRBJ2-3, with 8 positions matching TRBD2. The end of the DNA fits TRBJ2-7 better, so the J call may be wrong. The CDR3 contains 16 residues. Per germline, CDR1 MNHNS and CDR2 SASEGT.

The CDR3: CASSLSGLGAKNTQYF. CDR3 in DNA: TGTGCCAGCAGCTTATCGGGGCTGGGAGCCAAAAACACGCAGTACTTC. The V and J genes are TRBV11-2 and TRBJ2-4, with D tentatively TRBD1 or TRBD2 (5 bases each). CDR1 is SGHAT, CDR2 FQNNGV, per germline. The ends were cut back, 2 bases at V and 13 bases at J, with 24 bases in the middle. This CDR3 is built from 16 residues.

This clonotype is medium-sized (0.01 to 0.1%) in the sample. This rearrangement joins TRBV6-6 to TRBJ2-1, with a tentative D call TRBD2 (5 bases). The V end lost 6 bases, the J end lost 6 bases, and 15 bases lay between the germline ends. From germline, CDR1 is MNHNY and CDR2 SVGAGI (reference sequence). The CDR3 extends over 14 amino acids. The CDR3 loop is CASSKLGFGNEQFF. The DNA of the CDR3 is TGTGCCAGCAGCAAACTAGGGTTCGGCAATGAGCAGTTCTTC.

V and J are TRBV6-1 and TRBJ2-6; TRBD1 or TRBD2 may be the D gene (5 bases each). Trimming stripped 6 bases from V and 4 bases from J, with 13 bases between. The CDR3 length is 15 residues. The germline CDR1 and CDR2 sequences are MNHNS and SASEGT. This chain's CDR3 is CASSERGSGANVLTF. The CDR3 coding sequence is TGTGCCAGCAGCGAGAGGGGTTCCGGGGCCAACGTCCTGACTTTC.

This sequence joins TRBV15 and TRBJ2-5; 15 bases fit TRBD2. The CDR3 loop spans 17 amino acids. V was pared by 3 bases and J by 1 base, with 3 bases of the junction left unmatched. The germline gives CDR1 LNHNV, CDR2 YYDKDF (reference sequence). In DNA, the CDR3 is TGTGCCACCAGCAGGGCGGGACTAGCGGGGGGCCAAGAGACCCAGTACTTC. This translates into CATSRAGLAGGQETQYF.

This clonotype was observed at least ten times. The chain links TRBV7-6 to TRBJ2-5, with 7 nucleotides matching TRBD2. Judging by the DNA end, TRBJ2-7 fits better; the J call may be wrong. The CDR3 consists of 16 residues. Germline CDR1 and CDR2: SGHVS and FNYEAQ. CDR3 bases: TGTGCCAGCAGCTTAGCGGGCGCTAGCGGTACCTACGAGCAGTACTTC. Translated, it gives CASSLAGASGTYEQYF.

This chain joins TRBV7-9 and TRBJ2-7, with TRBD1 as a possible D gene (5 bases). In germline, CDR1 is SEHNR, CDR2 FQNEAQ (reference sequence). The V gene lost 6 bases and the J gene lost 2 bases, with 8 bases spanning the gap. CDR3 length: 12 residues. The CDR3 DNA is TGTGCCAGCAGAATGGGGCCCTACGAGCAGTACTTC. Translation: CASRMGPYEQYF.